The 23 T cell receptor beta chains listed next were all sequenced from one sample in a study of cytomegalovirus exposure and HLA in healthy donors. Sequencing used immunoSEQ multiplex PCR; TCRdb keeps in-frame clones, though not all of them. The profile shows about 180,000 clones, 86% of them singletons. Sequences were obtained from PBMCs. The source is a young man in good health and CMV-seropositive.

This chain connects TRBV6-5 to TRBJ1-4; TRBD1 agrees at 10 bases. CDR3 length: 15 amino acids. After removal of 3 bases from V and 6 bases from J, the junction contained 4 bases not matched to a gene. CDR1 and CDR2 from the germline V gene are MNHEY and SVGAGI. CDR3 coding DNA: TGTGCCAGCAGTTATTCCGGACAGGGGGATGAAAAACTGTTTTTT. Residues: CASSYSGQGDEKLFF.

This clone appeared once. The genes are TRBV6-5 and TRBJ2-1, with D maybe TRBD2 (6 bases). Per germline, CDR1 MNHEY and CDR2 SVGAGI. Deletions cut 2 bases from V and 3 bases from J, with 14 bases between. The CDR3 is 16 residues long. The CDR3 loop is CASSYGLGTGYNEQFF. In nucleotides, the CDR3 is TGTGCCAGCAGTTACGGACTTGGGACTGGCTACAATGAGCAGTTCTTC.

This clone was picked up one time. V usage is TRBV27 and J usage is TRBJ2-3; possibly TRBD2 for D (5 bases). Looked up from germline, CDR1 is MNHEY and CDR2 is SMNVEV (reference sequence). The CDR3 is 14 amino acids. V lost 0 bases, J lost 3 bases, and 7 bases lay in between. The CDR3 DNA reads as TGTGCCAGCAGTTTATCCGAGGGAACAGATACGCAGTATTTT. Its protein product is CASSLSEGTDTQYF.

The genes are TRBV10-2 and TRBJ2-5, with 10 positions matching TRBD2. V lost 5 bases to trimming and J lost 4 bases; unmatched junction nucleotides: 1. The CDR3 contains 13 residues. Germline-derived CDR1 and CDR2 are WSHSY and SAAADI. The CDR3 coding sequence is TGCGCCAGCAGTTCTAGCGGGAGAGAGACCCAGTACTTC. Protein: CASSSSGRETQYF.

V and J are TRBV29-1 and TRBJ1-1; 10 nucleotides line up with TRBD1. CDR3 length: 12 residues. V shed 7 bases and J 10 bases; nucleotides not matched to a gene: 9. Germline CDR1 SQVTM, CDR2 ANQGSEA. Here the CDR3 DNA reads TGCAGCGCCCTGGGACAGGGGTCGACAGCTTTCTTT. Its translation: CSALGQGSTAFF.

The chain recombines TRBV11-3 with TRBJ2-2; D ambiguous. V lost 5 bases, J lost 5 bases, and 9 bases lay in between. Germline V gene data show CDR1 as SGHNT and CDR2 as YENEEA. This CDR3 has 13 amino acids. CDR3 amino acids: CASSPSQTGELFF. CDR3 nucleotide sequence: TGTGCCAGCAGCCCTTCCCAGACCGGGGAGCTGTTTTTT.

The V and J genes are TRBV12-1 and TRBJ1-4. TRBV12-1 constitutes a pseudogene. There are 15 residues in the CDR3. The CDR3 DNA reads as TGTGCCAGCAGCTACCTAGGTAGGAGACGGGAAAAACTGTTTTTT. It specifies CASSYLGRRREKLFF.

The gene calls are TRBV30 and TRBJ1-3, with a weak D call TRBD1 (6 bases). CDR3 size: 14 residues. Trimming cost V 7 bases and J 0 bases, with 13 bases left between them. Per germline, CDR1 GTSNPN and CDR2 SVGIG (reference sequence). The CDR3 protein is CASHKGVSGNTIYF. CDR3 nucleotides: TGTGCCTCACATAAGGGGGTCTCTGGAAACACCATATATTTT.

The chain carries TRBV6-5 and TRBJ1-1; D perhaps matches TRBD1 (6 bases). The V gene lost 5 bases and the J gene lost 7 bases, with 20 bases spanning the gap. This CDR3 comprises 15 residues. The germline CDR1 and CDR2 sequences are MNHEY and SVGAGI. The CDR3 DNA is TGTGCCAGCAGTCCTCCCCCCGACAGGCCAGGTGAAGCTTTCTTT. This encodes CASSPPPDRPGEAFF.

This rearrangement joins TRBV7-2 to TRBJ2-3; D not resolved. In germline, CDR1 is SGHTA, CDR2 FQGNSA. The CDR3 length is 15 residues. The ends were cut back, 4 bases at V and 0 bases at J, with 11 bases in the middle. This chain's CDR3 is CASSSLLTSTDTQYF. The CDR3 region has the DNA TGTGCCAGCAGCTCACTGCTCACTAGCACAGATACGCAGTATTTT.

This chain uses TRBV27 with TRBJ1-2; D is perhaps TRBD1 (5 bases). CDR1 and CDR2 from the germline V gene are MNHEY and SMNVEV (reference sequence). This CDR3 spans 13 amino acids. V was shortened by 7 bases and J by 1 base, with 10 bases between the two germline ends. This chain's CDR3 is CASKNQGNYGYTF. As DNA, the CDR3 is TGTGCCAGCAAGAACCAGGGTAACTATGGCTACACCTTC.

The gene calls are TRBV2 and TRBJ1-4, with 8 positions matching TRBD1. Germline-derived CDR1 and CDR2 are SNHLY and FYNNEI. The trim removed 5 bases at V and 8 bases at J, leaving 13 bases unmatched. The CDR3 contains 16 residues. The CDR3 region has the DNA TGTGCCAGCAGTAAAATCCGACAGGGGAGGGGGGAAAAACTGTTTTTT. It specifies CASSKIRQGRGEKLFF.

The chain is built from TRBV7-9 and TRBJ2-2, with 8 nucleotides matching TRBD1. The J segment lost 7 bases and the V segment lost 5 bases, leaving 18 bases of the junction unmatched. The CDR3 loop spans 18 amino acids. CDR1 is SEHNR and CDR2 is FQNEAQ in the germline V gene (reference sequence). DNA for the CDR3: TGTGCCAGCAGCCCTGACGGACAGGGATGGTCTCATCGCGGGGAGCTGTTTTTT. Its protein is CASSPDGQGWSHRGELFF.

This clone appeared once. The genes are TRBV6-1 and TRBJ2-3, with 7 bases aligning to TRBD2. The junction had 3 bases not matched to a gene; V was cut back by 5 bases and J by 1 base. CDR3 length: 14 residues. From germline, CDR1 is MNHNS and CDR2 SASEGT. This chain's CDR3 is CASSSGTGTDTQYF. CDR3 bases: TGTGCCAGCAGTAGCGGGACGGGCACAGATACGCAGTATTTT.

This sequence joins TRBV5-1 and TRBJ2-3; D is perhaps TRBD1 (6 bases). Trimming removed 1 base at V and 5 bases at J, with 11 bases between. CDR1 and CDR2 from the germline V gene are SGHRS and YFSETQ. There are 14 residues in the CDR3. The CDR3 spells CASSLRAGVDTQYF. CDR3 DNA: TGCGCCAGCAGCTTGAGGGCAGGGGTAGATACGCAGTATTTT. The full variable domain, completed using reference TRBV5-1 and TRBJ2-3, is KAGVTQTPRYLIKTRGQQVTLSCSPISGHRSVSWYQQTPGQGLQFLFEYFSETQRNKGNFPGRFSGRQFSNSRSEMNVSTLELGDSALYLCASSLRAGVDTQYFGPGTRLTVL.

In this sample, this clone turned up once. The V gene is TRBV2, the J gene TRBJ2-1; TRBD2 matches 13 bases. V gave up 6 bases and J gave up 9 bases; unmatched junction bases: 8. CDR3 length: 15 amino acids. CDR1 is SNHLY, CDR2 FYNNEI, per germline. CDR3 coding DNA: TGTGCCAGCAGAGATGGACTAGCGGGAGTCGGTGAGCAGTTCTTC. Its protein product is CASRDGLAGVGEQFF.

V is TRBV10-3 and J is TRBJ1-5, with 9 bases matching TRBD1. V dropped 11 bases and J dropped 2; count of bases not matched to a gene: 10. The CDR3 contains 15 residues. In germline, CDR1 is ENHRY, CDR2 SYGVKD. The CDR3 DNA sequence: TGTGCCGCCGGGGACAGGGAAAAGGGCAATCAGCCCCAGCATTTT. Encoded protein: CAAGDREKGNQPQHF.

V usage is TRBV7-9 and J usage is TRBJ1-6; TRBD1 matches at 7 bases. The CDR3 has 13 amino acids. CDR1 and CDR2 (germline): SEHNR, FQNEAQ (reference sequence). The trim removed 5 bases at V and 8 bases at J, leaving 3 bases unmatched. The CDR3 DNA reads as TGTGCCAGCAGCCGGGACAGAGATTCACCCCTCCACTTT. Translated, it gives CASSRDRDSPLHF.

This rearrangement joins TRBV28 to TRBJ2-7; 13 bases fit TRBD2. Germline assignment: CDR1 MDHEN and CDR2 SYDVKM. The CDR3 runs to 16 residues. The V and J ends lost 2 bases and 7 bases, in that order; junction bases with no gene match: 8. The CDR3 bases are TGTGCCAGCAGTTTAACTACTAGCGGGAGGGCAGGGGAGCAGTACTTC. Amino acid sequence: CASSLTTSGRAGEQYF. Full variable domain (missing parts from reference TRBV28 and TRBJ2-7): DVKVTQSSRYLVKRTGEKVFLECVQDMDHENMFWYRQDPGLGLRLIYFSYDVKMKEKGDIPEGYSVSREKKERFSLILESASTNQTSMYLCASSLTTSGRAGEQYFGPGTRLTVT.

This clone was picked up one time. The chain carries TRBV7-6 and TRBJ1-1, with D possibly matching TRBD1 (6 bases). CDR1 is SGHVS and CDR2 is FNYEAQ in the germline V gene. CDR3 size: 13 residues. V was clipped by 5 bases and J by 3 bases, with 10 bases between them. CDR3 bases: TGTGCCAGCAGCCCCCCAGGGGACACTGAAGCTTTCTTT. Translation gives CASSPPGDTEAFF.

This clone was found a few times. This chain links TRBV15 with TRBJ1-1, with a possible D match to TRBD1 (6 bases). The V gene's germline CDR1 is LNHNV and CDR2 YYDKDF (reference sequence). This CDR3 comprises 11 residues. V lost 8 bases, J lost 7 bases, and 11 bases lay in between. The CDR3 sequence: CATARGSEAFF. The CDR3 DNA is TGTGCCACCGCGAGGGGGAGTGAAGCTTTCTTT. Variable domain in full (rest from reference TRBV15 and TRBJ1-1): DAMVIQNPRYQVTQFGKPVTLSCSQTLNHNVMYWYQQKSSQAPKLLFHYYDKDFNNEADTPDNFQSRRPNTSFCFLDIRSPGLGDTAMYLCATARGSEAFFGQGTRLTVV.

V usage is TRBV7-2 and J usage is TRBJ1-1, with TRBD1 as a possible D gene (5 bases). Trimming shortened V by 0 bases and J by 4 bases, and 15 bases separated the two germline ends. The CDR3 contains 16 residues. From germline, CDR1 is SGHTA and CDR2 FQGNSA. The CDR3 reads CASSLASAGSSTEAFF. The CDR3 DNA follows: TGTGCCAGCAGCTTAGCTTCCGCAGGGTCAAGCACTGAAGCTTTCTTT. Complete variable domain (other parts from reference TRBV7-2 and TRBJ1-1): GAGVSQSPSNKVTEKGKDVELRCDPISGHTALYWYRQSLGQGLEFLIYFQGNSAPDKSGLPSDRFSAERTGGSVSTLTIQRTQQEDSAVYLCASSLASAGSSTEAFFGQGTRLTVV.

CDR3 nucleotides: TGTGCCAGCAGTTTAGGGACAGGACCTTCCTACGAGCAGTACTTC. This translates into CASSLGTGPSYEQYF. The rearrangement uses TRBV27 and TRBJ2-7, with 8 bases lining up with TRBD1. Trimming removed 2 bases from V and 1 base from J; junction bases left unmatched: 4. Germline assignment: CDR1 MNHEY and CDR2 SMNVEV (reference sequence). CDR3 size: 15 residues.